What follows describes a single T cell receptor (beta chain). This sample is part of a study of sequential checkpoint blockade in melanoma. About the research overall: Each arm's sequence ended with maintenance nivolumab.

Only in-frame clones appear in the TCRdb table, and some are missing; sequencing was by immunoSEQ multiplex PCR. The sample has about 13,000 clones, around 82% seen once. Trimming took off 3 bases at V and 0 bases at J, with 8 bases between the two ends. Looked up from germline, CDR1 is LNHDA and CDR2 is SQIVND (reference sequence). The CDR3 runs to 14 residues. Treatment noted: randomized to nivolumab then ipilimumab (arm A) or the reverse (arm B). Live CD3+CD8+ CD19− CD56− cells were sorted from PBMCs. The TCR sequence derives from a human donor with melanoma. This sequence joins TRBV19 and TRBJ1-1; D is unresolved. The sample in question was CD8+ T cells sorted from blood (inferred from file names), obtained from a patient given nivolumab and ipilimumab in sequence. The CDR3 sequence: CASSIEHMNTEAFF. The CDR3 DNA follows: TGTGCCAGTAGTATCGAACACATGAACACTGAAGCTTTCTTT.